Sequencing of this TCR beta chain was carried out in a study of T cells expressing NK-cell markers. One entry per CDR3 protein, without DNA, is what TCRdb gives after re-calling the 5' RACE reads. The sample spans some 600,000 distinct CDR3 sequences; the ten largest clones claim roughly 3.5%. The germline V gene has CDR1 MNHNS and CDR2 SASEGT. The CDR3 extends over 14 amino acids. Sample: blood T cells: a sorted CD56 or NKG2C T cell subset, CD4+ or CD8+ T cells, or bulk PBMC T cells (not recorded which). The TCR comes from a man between 18 and 29 years old in good health. The V call is TRBV6-1, the J call TRBJ2-1; TCRdb selects TRBD1, and the lack of DNA leaves this call unchecked. The CDR3 loop reads CASLRTGGSNEQFF.